This TCR beta chain was documented in a study of shared clonotypes between healthy human individuals. Study conclusions and caveats: Rarefaction exposed incomplete sorted-subset sequencing despite large depth.

On this clone: Its antigen remains unknown.

In germline, CDR1 is ENHRY, CDR2 SYGVKD. With 3 bases removed from V and 1 base from J, the gap between germline ends came to 10 bases. The CDR3 is made up of 15 amino acids. Produced via immunoSEQ multiplex PCR; TCRdb's table is partial and in-frame only. The sample lists 550,000 to 850,000 clones; approximately 79% were seen once. This clonotype was obtained from a woman aged 25 to 45 in good health. This chain joins TRBV10-3 and TRBJ2-1, with unresolved D. What was sequenced was memory CD4+ T cells sorted from blood. Subset described: CD45RA-negative fraction. CDR3 loop: CAISDGGWSYNEQFF. DNA of the CDR3: TGTGCCATCAGTGATGGCGGCTGGTCCTACAATGAGCAGTTCTTC.